Listed below are T cell receptor beta chains from one sample, sequenced in a study of T cells after yellow fever vaccination. One entry per CDR3 protein, called by TCRdb with MiXCR from the 5' RACE reads. Here the sample spans approximately 260,000 distinct CDR3 sequences, approximately 5.2% being singletons. The specimen was CD4+ T cells sorted from PBMCs, collected on the day of the yellow fever booster vaccination. The receptors were gathered from a man between 18 and 29 years old who received the YFV17D yellow fever vaccine. CDR3s include the opening cysteine and the closing phenylalanine or tryptophan. D genes are given only for firm matches. Where a row states a size, it is once, few, many or the class of an expanded clone; other rows omit it.

d_call: .; clone_size: .; v_call: TRBV4-2; j_call: TRBJ1-2; cdr3_aa: CASSQASRTVGYTF; cdr3_nt: TGTGCCAGCAGCCAAGCCTCCCGGACAGTCGGCTACACCTTC
d_call: .; clone_size: .; v_call: TRBV5-1; j_call: TRBJ2-5; cdr3_aa: CASSFNGGRMEETQYF; cdr3_nt: TGCGCCAGCAGCTTTAATGGGGGCCGGATGGAAGAGACCCAGTACTTC
d_call: .; clone_size: many; v_call: TRBV28; j_call: TRBJ1-3; cdr3_aa: CASSFWDGRNRSGNTIYF; cdr3_nt: TGTGCCAGCAGTTTCTGGGATGGTCGCAACCGCTCTGGAAACACCATATATTTT
d_call: .; clone_size: few; v_call: TRBV6-1; j_call: TRBJ1-2; cdr3_aa: CASSEGATSYGYTF; cdr3_nt: TGTGCCAGCAGTGAAGGCGCCACTAGCTATGGCTACACCTTC
d_call: TRBD2; clone_size: .; v_call: TRBV5-4; j_call: TRBJ2-3; cdr3_aa: CASSGTSWQDTQYF; cdr3_nt: TGTGCCAGCAGCGGGACTAGTTGGCAAGATACGCAGTATTTT
d_call: .; clone_size: .; v_call: TRBV19; j_call: TRBJ1-4; cdr3_aa: CASSKSGTLNEKLFF; cdr3_nt: TGTGCCAGTAGTAAGTCCGGGACCCTTAATGAAAAACTGTTTTTT
d_call: .; clone_size: .; v_call: TRBV20-1; j_call: TRBJ1-6; cdr3_aa: CSASDRRKGNSPLHF; cdr3_nt: TGCAGTGCTAGTGACAGGCGCAAAGGAAATTCACCCCTCCACTTT
d_call: .; clone_size: few; v_call: TRBV20-1; j_call: TRBJ1-1; cdr3_aa: CSARSPSRDTEAFF; cdr3_nt: TGCAGTGCTAGATCCCCAAGCAGGGACACTGAAGCTTTCTTT
d_call: .; clone_size: many; v_call: TRBV4-2; j_call: TRBJ1-4; cdr3_aa: CASSQVGGPVKELFF; cdr3_nt: TGTGCCAGCAGCCAAGTAGGAGGGCCCGTTAAGGAACTGTTTTTT
d_call: .; clone_size: .; v_call: TRBV7-2; j_call: TRBJ2-3; cdr3_aa: CASSSGARGTQYF; cdr3_nt: TGTGCCAGCAGCTCCGGCGCCCGAGGTACGCAGTATTTT
d_call: .; clone_size: .; v_call: TRBV6-5; j_call: TRBJ2-7; cdr3_aa: CASSYSGTADYEQYF; cdr3_nt: TGTGCCAGCAGTTACTCCGGGACGGCTGATTACGAGCAGTACTTC
d_call: .; clone_size: few; v_call: TRBV27; j_call: TRBJ1-6; cdr3_aa: CASSLTGKGSSPLHF; cdr3_nt: TGTGCCAGCAGTTTAACAGGGAAAGGTTCCTCACCCCTCCACTTT
d_call: TRBD2; clone_size: few; v_call: TRBV12-3/TRBV12-4; j_call: TRBJ2-1; cdr3_aa: CASSLRAGARYNEQFF; cdr3_nt: TGTGCCAGCAGTTTAAGAGCGGGGGCGAGATACAATGAGCAGTTCTTC
d_call: .; clone_size: few; v_call: TRBV7-2; j_call: TRBJ2-1; cdr3_aa: CASSLLQGSWGNEQFF; cdr3_nt: TGTGCCAGCAGCTTACTCCAGGGGTCTTGGGGCAATGAGCAGTTCTTC
d_call: TRBD2; clone_size: many; v_call: TRBV4-3; j_call: TRBJ2-7; cdr3_aa: CASSQDERGASSYEQYF; cdr3_nt: TGCGCCAGCAGCCAAGACGAGCGGGGGGCGAGCTCCTACGAGCAGTACTTC
d_call: .; clone_size: .; v_call: TRBV20-1; j_call: TRBJ1-5; cdr3_aa: CSARVWQGANQPQHF; cdr3_nt: TGCAGTGCTAGAGTGTGGCAGGGCGCAAATCAGCCCCAGCATTTT
d_call: .; clone_size: many; v_call: TRBV11-2; j_call: TRBJ2-5; cdr3_aa: CASSLDRRSMGTQYF; cdr3_nt: TGTGCCAGCAGCTTAGATCGTCGGTCTATGGGGACCCAGTACTTC
d_call: .; clone_size: .; v_call: TRBV2; j_call: TRBJ2-6; cdr3_aa: CASGVGAGANVLTF; cdr3_nt: TGTGCCAGCGGGGTTGGGGCTGGGGCCAACGTCCTGACTTTC
d_call: TRBD2; clone_size: many; v_call: TRBV20-1; j_call: TRBJ2-1; cdr3_aa: CSTGTKYNEQFF; cdr3_nt: TGCAGTACCGGGACTAAGTACAATGAGCAGTTCTTC
d_call: .; clone_size: .; v_call: TRBV6-5; j_call: TRBJ2-5; cdr3_aa: CASSYGVRGETQYF; cdr3_nt: TGTGCCAGCAGTTACGGGGTCCGAGGGGAGACCCAGTACTTC
d_call: .; clone_size: many; v_call: TRBV7-3; j_call: TRBJ2-1; cdr3_aa: CASSYYSGNNEQFF; cdr3_nt: TGTGCCAGCAGCTACTATAGCGGAAACAATGAGCAGTTCTTC
d_call: TRBD1; clone_size: few; v_call: TRBV5-1; j_call: TRBJ2-3; cdr3_aa: CASSLPGQGALTDTQYF; cdr3_nt: TGCGCCAGCAGCTTACCTGGACAGGGGGCGCTGACAGATACGCAGTATTTT
d_call: .; clone_size: many; v_call: TRBV7-2; j_call: TRBJ2-7; cdr3_aa: CASSLNWGEQYF; cdr3_nt: TGTGCCAGCAGCCTGAATTGGGGGGAGCAGTACTTC
d_call: TRBD1; clone_size: many; v_call: TRBV10-3; j_call: TRBJ2-3; cdr3_aa: CAISGTGDLVNTQYF; cdr3_nt: TGTGCCATCAGTGGGACAGGGGATTTGGTGAATACGCAGTATTTT
d_call: .; clone_size: few; v_call: TRBV25-1; j_call: TRBJ2-7; cdr3_aa: CASSDPRQSSYEQYF; cdr3_nt: TGTGCCAGCAGTGACCCCCGACAGAGCTCCTACGAGCAGTACTTC
d_call: .; clone_size: .; v_call: TRBV7-9; j_call: TRBJ2-1; cdr3_aa: CASPTDDRYTEQFF; cdr3_nt: TGTGCCAGCCCGACGGATGACCGTTACACAGAGCAGTTCTTC
d_call: .; clone_size: many; v_call: TRBV12-3/TRBV12-4; j_call: TRBJ1-2; cdr3_aa: CASSWGYNYGYTF; cdr3_nt: TGTGCCAGCAGTTGGGGATATAACTATGGCTACACCTTC
d_call: .; clone_size: .; v_call: TRBV5-1; j_call: TRBJ1-1; cdr3_aa: CASSPGGNSEAFF; cdr3_nt: TGCGCCAGCAGCCCCGGGGGGAACAGTGAAGCTTTCTTT
d_call: TRBD1; clone_size: .; v_call: TRBV29-1; j_call: TRBJ1-2; cdr3_aa: CSVEEIGTAANYGYTF; cdr3_nt: TGCAGCGTTGAAGAAATAGGGACAGCCGCTAACTATGGCTACACCTTC
d_call: .; clone_size: .; v_call: TRBV6-5; j_call: TRBJ1-5; cdr3_aa: CASSYRRASNQPQHF; cdr3_nt: TGTGCCAGCAGTTACCGCAGGGCCTCTAATCAGCCCCAGCATTTT
d_call: .; clone_size: few; v_call: TRBV25-1; j_call: TRBJ1-2; cdr3_aa: CASTSSTSANYGYTF; cdr3_nt: TGTGCCAGCACGAGTAGCACCTCGGCTAACTATGGCTACACCTTC
d_call: .; clone_size: few; v_call: TRBV12-3/TRBV12-4; j_call: TRBJ1-1; cdr3_aa: CASSLDWQGEAFF; cdr3_nt: TGTGCCAGCAGTTTAGATTGGCAGGGTGAAGCTTTCTTT
d_call: TRBD1; clone_size: many; v_call: TRBV5-1; j_call: TRBJ2-6; cdr3_aa: CASSAGGFGANVLTF; cdr3_nt: TGCGCCAGCAGTGCAGGGGGCTTCGGGGCCAACGTCCTGACTTTC
d_call: TRBD2; clone_size: .; v_call: TRBV27; j_call: TRBJ2-1; cdr3_aa: CASSFGLAGRHNEQFF; cdr3_nt: TGTGCCAGCAGTTTCGGACTAGCGGGGAGACACAATGAGCAGTTCTTC
d_call: .; clone_size: few; v_call: TRBV19; j_call: TRBJ1-5; cdr3_aa: CASSARLDQSNQPQHF; cdr3_nt: TGTGCCAGTAGCGCCCGGTTGGACCAAAGTAATCAGCCCCAGCATTTT
d_call: .; clone_size: .; v_call: TRBV4-2; j_call: TRBJ1-2; cdr3_aa: CASGERGRLGYGYTF; cdr3_nt: TGTGCCAGCGGGGAGAGGGGTCGTTTGGGATATGGCTACACCTTC
d_call: .; clone_size: many; v_call: TRBV4-3; j_call: TRBJ1-4; cdr3_aa: CASSQEGARWAKLFF; cdr3_nt: TGCGCCAGCAGCCAAGAGGGAGCACGGTGGGCAAAACTGTTTTTT
d_call: TRBD2; clone_size: many; v_call: TRBV3-1; j_call: TRBJ2-1; cdr3_aa: CASSPFGTSGASSYNEQFF; cdr3_nt: TGTGCCAGCAGCCCCTTCGGGACTAGCGGGGCGAGCTCCTACAATGAGCAGTTCTTC
d_call: TRBD1; clone_size: .; v_call: TRBV6-6; j_call: TRBJ1-2; cdr3_aa: CASSYGQGERDGGYTF; cdr3_nt: TGTGCCAGCAGTTACGGACAGGGCGAACGAGACGGGGGCTACACCTTC
d_call: .; clone_size: .; v_call: TRBV19; j_call: TRBJ2-7; cdr3_aa: CASSIRDAYEQYF; cdr3_nt: TGTGCCAGTAGTATCCGGGACGCCTACGAGCAGTACTTC
d_call: .; clone_size: few; v_call: TRBV18; j_call: TRBJ2-3; cdr3_aa: CASSPDRFTDTQYF; cdr3_nt: TGTGCCAGCTCACCGGACAGATTCACAGATACGCAGTATTTT
d_call: .; clone_size: .; v_call: TRBV7-2; j_call: TRBJ1-3; cdr3_aa: CASSLATGTGNTIYF; cdr3_nt: TGTGCCAGCAGCTTAGCGACGGGAACTGGAAACACCATATATTTT
d_call: TRBD2; clone_size: .; v_call: TRBV29-1; j_call: TRBJ2-7; cdr3_aa: CSVSLTGLAGGAYEQYF; cdr3_nt: TGCAGCGTTAGTTTAACCGGACTAGCGGGGGGGGCCTACGAGCAGTACTTC
d_call: TRBD1; clone_size: .; v_call: TRBV19; j_call: TRBJ1-2; cdr3_aa: CASSIDMDRGMSSYTF; cdr3_nt: TGTGCCAGTAGTATAGATATGGACAGGGGGATGTCGAGCTACACCTTC
d_call: TRBD2; clone_size: .; v_call: TRBV20-1; j_call: TRBJ2-3; cdr3_aa: CSARDLVSGDTDTQYF; cdr3_nt: TGCAGTGCTAGAGATCTGGTTAGCGGGGACACAGATACGCAGTATTTT
d_call: .; clone_size: many; v_call: TRBV20-1; j_call: TRBJ2-5; cdr3_aa: CSGRPNIGETQYF; cdr3_nt: TGCAGTGGGAGACCCAATATCGGAGAGACCCAGTACTTC
d_call: TRBD1; clone_size: few; v_call: TRBV20-1; j_call: TRBJ1-1; cdr3_aa: CSANKDRLNTEAFF; cdr3_nt: TGCAGTGCAAACAAGGACAGGCTGAACACTGAAGCTTTCTTT
d_call: .; clone_size: few; v_call: TRBV6-5; j_call: TRBJ1-1; cdr3_aa: CASRGVRAQGEAFF; cdr3_nt: TGTGCCTCCCGGGGGGTACGCGCACAGGGTGAAGCTTTCTTT
d_call: .; clone_size: .; v_call: TRBV20-1; j_call: TRBJ1-2; cdr3_aa: CSAPGFGTYGYTF; cdr3_nt: TGCAGTGCTCCCGGTTTTGGGACCTATGGCTACACCTTC
d_call: TRBD1; clone_size: few; v_call: TRBV4-2; j_call: TRBJ1-2; cdr3_aa: CASTLDRGDGYTF; cdr3_nt: TGTGCCAGCACCCTTGACAGGGGGGATGGCTACACCTTC
d_call: TRBD2; clone_size: many; v_call: TRBV4-1; j_call: TRBJ2-5; cdr3_aa: CASSKRLAGNFQETQYF; cdr3_nt: TGCGCCAGCAGCAAAAGACTAGCGGGGAATTTTCAAGAGACCCAGTACTTC